The 13 T cell receptor beta chains in this list originate from one sample, sequenced in a study of cytomegalovirus exposure and HLA in healthy donors. The PCR had 60 Vbeta and 13 Jbeta primers. Here immunoSEQ multiplex PCR was the method, and the copy in TCRdb shows in-frame clones only, minus some. The sample holds 40,000 to 55,000 clones, about 70% seen once. The sample was PBMCs. The receptors derive from a man in his thirties or forties in good health and CMV-seronegative.

The chain has TRBV2 and TRBJ2-1; perhaps TRBD2 as D (8 bases). From germline, CDR1 is SNHLY and CDR2 FYNNEI. The CDR3 spans 15 residues. Trimming stripped 5 bases from V and 9 bases from J, with 20 bases between. CDR3: CASSLDRRTSGEQFF. The CDR3 DNA reads as TGTGCCAGCAGTCTGGACAGGCGCACTAGCGGTGAGCAGTTCTTC.

The chain recombines TRBV7-8 with TRBJ2-5, with 11 bases lining up with TRBD1. Matching the DNA end better, TRBJ2-7 makes the J call doubtful. The CDR3 runs to 15 residues. The V gene's germline CDR1 is SGHVS and CDR2 FQNEAQ. This chain's CDR3 is CASSLAGQGVFEQYF. CDR3 nucleotides: TGTGCCAGCAGCTTAGCGGGACAGGGGGTCTTCGAGCAGTACTTC.

The rearrangement uses TRBV11-2 and TRBJ2-1, with 7 positions matching TRBD1. Germline-derived CDR1 and CDR2 are SGHAT and FQNNGV. Trimming cost V 5 bases and J 2 bases; bases outside gene matches: 6. The CDR3 is 15 amino acids. The CDR3 DNA reads TGTGCCAGCAGCACGCAAGGGGGCACCTACAATGAGCAGTTCTTC. It encodes CASSTQGGTYNEQFF.

This clone was counted only a few times. The V gene is TRBV19, the J gene TRBJ1-5, with TRBD1 as a possible D gene (6 bases). V gave up 4 bases and J gave up 0 bases, with 19 bases separating them. The CDR3 is made up of 18 amino acids. The germline V gene encodes CDR1 LNHDA and CDR2 SQIVND (reference sequence). CDR3 coding DNA: TGTGCCAGTAGTAACATTCGGACAGCTCCTTATAGCAATCAGCCCCAGCATTTT. As protein: CASSNIRTAPYSNQPQHF.

This sequence joins TRBV19 and TRBJ2-2; 9 nucleotides match TRBD2. The CDR3 has 15 residues. V was clipped by 4 bases and J by 6 bases; unmatched bases: 6. Germline V gene sequence: CDR1 LNHDA, CDR2 SQIVND (reference sequence). CDR3 region: CASSTGLAWAGELFF. Written as DNA, the CDR3 is TGTGCCAGTAGTACGGGACTAGCTTGGGCCGGGGAGCTGTTTTTT.

This clone appeared a few times. V usage is TRBV6-1 and J usage is TRBJ2-6, with TRBD1 identical over 7 bases. This CDR3 spans 15 amino acids. After removal of 4 bases from V and 2 bases from J, the junction contained 2 bases not matched to a gene. Germline CDR1 reads MNHNS; CDR2 reads SASEGT. This CDR3 is CASSATGTGANVLTF. CDR3 DNA: TGTGCCAGCAGTGCGACAGGGACTGGGGCCAACGTCCTGACTTTC.

The V and J genes are TRBV9 and TRBJ2-4, with 7 bases aligning to TRBD2. There are 15 residues in the CDR3. Per germline, CDR1 SGDLS and CDR2 YYNGEE. The ends lost 2 bases at V and 4 bases at J; junction bases unmatched: 6. CDR3 bases: TGTGCCAGCAGCGTCCGAGCGGGGACTAAAAACATTCAGTACTTC. Its protein is CASSVRAGTKNIQYF.

The CDR3 spells CASSLRVGGAQQGTQYF. CDR3 DNA: TGTGCCAGCAGCTTAAGGGTGGGGGGGGCGCAGCAGGGGACCCAGTACTTC. This chain joins TRBV7-8 and TRBJ2-5; tentative D call: TRBD2 (7 bases). The germline V gene has CDR1 SGHVS and CDR2 FQNEAQ. The CDR3 runs 17 residues. V shed 2 bases and J shed 7 bases, with 23 bases lying between them.

The chain links TRBV19 to TRBJ2-6; no definite D call. Between the trimmed V and J ends, which lost 8 bases and 0 bases, there was a span of 5 bases. In germline, CDR1 is LNHDA, CDR2 SQIVND (reference sequence). This CDR3 has 13 residues. For the CDR3, the DNA is TGTGCCAGTCGTTTCTCTGGGGCCAACGTCCTGACTTTC. Its translation is CASRFSGANVLTF. Supplemented by reference TRBV19 and TRBJ2-6, the full variable domain reads DGGITQSPKYLFRKEGQNVTLSCEQNLNHDAMYWYRQDPGQGLRLIYYSQIVNDFQKGDIAEGYSVSREKKESFPLTVTSAQKNPTAFYLCASRFSGANVLTFGAGSRLTVL.

The genes are TRBV27 and TRBJ2-7; 7 positions agree with TRBD2. CDR3 length equals 16 residues. V shed 2 bases, J shed 2 bases, and the junction held 9 bases outside the gene matches. Germline V gene data show CDR1 as MNHEY and CDR2 as SMNVEV (reference sequence). The CDR3 loop reads CASSLVSGQGPYEQYF. The DNA for the CDR3 is TGTGCCAGCAGTTTAGTTAGCGGGCAGGGACCCTACGAGCAGTACTTC.

The chain links TRBV5-1 to TRBJ2-1, with 11 positions matching TRBD2. Trimming removed 7 bases from V and 1 base from J; junction bases left unmatched: 4. Germline V CDR1 and CDR2: SGHRS, YFSETQ. The length of the CDR3 is 15 residues. CDR3 coding DNA: TGCGCCAGCGGTACTAGCGGGAGTTCCTACAATGAGCAGTTCTTC. Its translation: CASGTSGSSYNEQFF.

The chain couples TRBV6-6 to TRBJ1-1; no clear D. CDR1 MNHNY and CDR2 SVGAGI come from the germline V gene (reference sequence). Trimming took 6 bases from V and 3 from J, leaving 8 bases between them. CDR3 length equals 12 residues. CDR3 coding DNA: TGTGCCAGCAGGGTCGGGGACACTGAAGCTTTCTTT. The encoded protein is CASRVGDTEAFF.

This clone came up a few times. The rearrangement joins TRBV7-8 to TRBJ1-5, with TRBD1 identical over 7 bases. The germline gives CDR1 SGHVS, CDR2 FQNEAQ. This CDR3 is built from 15 residues. V trimming: 5 bases; J trimming: 6 bases; junction bases outside the gene matches: 10. The chain's CDR3 is CASSPRDSSAQPQHF. The CDR3 bases are TGTGCCAGCAGCCCACGGGACAGTTCAGCTCAGCCCCAGCATTTT.